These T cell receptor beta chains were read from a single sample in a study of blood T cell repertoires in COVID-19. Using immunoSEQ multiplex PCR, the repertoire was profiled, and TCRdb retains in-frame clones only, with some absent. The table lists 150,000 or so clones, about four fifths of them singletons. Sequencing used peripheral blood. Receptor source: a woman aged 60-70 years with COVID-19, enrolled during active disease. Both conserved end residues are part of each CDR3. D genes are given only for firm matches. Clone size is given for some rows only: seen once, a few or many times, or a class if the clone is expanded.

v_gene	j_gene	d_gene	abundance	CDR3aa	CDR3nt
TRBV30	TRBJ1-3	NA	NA	CAWRGGSTGNTIYF	TGTGCCTGGAGAGGAGGCAGTACTGGAAACACCATATATTTT
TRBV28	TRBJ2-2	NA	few	CASSSHDSPGELFF	TGTGCCAGCAGTTCCCACGACTCTCCCGGGGAGCTGTTTTTT
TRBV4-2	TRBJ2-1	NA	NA	CASSQEKRANEQFF	TGTGCCAGCAGCCAAGAAAAGCGGGCTAATGAGCAGTTCTTC
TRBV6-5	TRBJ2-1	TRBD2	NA	CASRRGLAGVNEQFF	TGTGCCAGCAGACGAGGGCTAGCGGGAGTTAATGAGCAGTTCTTC
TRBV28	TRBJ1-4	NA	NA	CASRSGGFNEKLFF	TGTGCCAGCAGATCTGGGGGGTTTAATGAAAAACTGTTTTTT
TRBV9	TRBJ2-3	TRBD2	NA	CASSPGLAGGTSTDTQYF	TGTGCCAGCAGCCCGGGACTAGCGGGGGGCACAAGCACAGATACGCAGTATTTT
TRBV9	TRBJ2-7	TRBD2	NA	CASSPVSGRGEQYF	TGTGCCAGCAGCCCCGTTAGCGGGAGAGGCGAGCAGTACTTC
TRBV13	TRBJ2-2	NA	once	CASSLVQGNTGELFF	TGTGCCAGCAGCTTAGTACAGGGGAACACCGGGGAGCTGTTTTTT
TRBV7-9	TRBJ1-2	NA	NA	CASSFFSGMGGYTF	TGTGCCAGCAGCTTTTTTTCAGGGATGGGCGGCTACACCTTC
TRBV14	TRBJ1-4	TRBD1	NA	CASSQVQGAREKLFF	TGTGCCAGCAGCCAAGTACAGGGGGCCCGTGAAAAACTGTTTTTT
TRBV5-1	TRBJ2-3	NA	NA	CASSLFPRKDTQYF	TGCGCCAGCAGCTTGTTTCCCAGGAAAGATACGCAGTATTTT
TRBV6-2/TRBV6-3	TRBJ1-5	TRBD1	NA	CASSYGTGVFQPQHF	TGTGCCAGCAGTTACGGGACAGGGGTTTTCCAGCCCCAGCATTTT
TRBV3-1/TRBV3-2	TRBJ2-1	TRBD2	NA	CASSQIGEREGNEQFF	TGTGCCAGCAGCCAAATTGGGGAGCGGGAGGGGAATGAGCAGTTCTTC
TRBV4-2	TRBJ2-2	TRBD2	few	CASSPSGGRIGELFF	TGTGCCAGCAGCCCGTCGGGCGGGAGGATCGGGGAGCTGTTTTTT
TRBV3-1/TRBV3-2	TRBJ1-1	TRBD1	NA	CASSQEGQGSPEAFF	TGTGCCAGCAGCCAAGAGGGACAGGGGTCGCCTGAAGCTTTCTTT
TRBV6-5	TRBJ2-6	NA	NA	CASSYSAGSGANVLTF	TGTGCCAGCAGTTACTCGGCAGGGTCTGGGGCCAACGTCCTGACTTTC
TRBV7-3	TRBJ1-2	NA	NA	CASSSYGGYGYTF	TGTGCCAGCAGCTCCTACGGGGGCTATGGCTACACCTTC
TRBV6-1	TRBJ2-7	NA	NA	CASSGWAGVSSYEQYF	TGTGCCAGCAGTGGATGGGCAGGGGTAAGCTCCTACGAGCAGTACTTC
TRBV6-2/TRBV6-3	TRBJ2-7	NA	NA	CASSYERSSSYEQYF	TGTGCCAGCAGTTACGAACGATCTAGCTCCTACGAGCAGTACTTC
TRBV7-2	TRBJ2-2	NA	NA	CASSLGGFTGELFF	TGTGCCAGCAGCCTGGGGGGTTTCACCGGGGAGCTGTTTTTT
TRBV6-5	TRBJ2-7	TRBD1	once	CASSRGQGASYEQYF	TGTGCCAGCAGCCGAGGACAGGGGGCGTCCTACGAGCAGTACTTC
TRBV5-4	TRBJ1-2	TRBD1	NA	CASSFSFRDSLYGYTF	TGTGCCAGCAGCTTTTCCTTCCGGGACAGTCTATATGGCTACACCTTC
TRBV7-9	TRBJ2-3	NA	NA	CASSLEGTPSTDTQYF	TGTGCCAGCAGCTTAGAAGGGACACCTAGCACAGATACGCAGTATTTT
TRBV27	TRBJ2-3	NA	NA	CASSLMSGGGRADTQYF	TGTGCCAGCAGTTTAATGTCTGGGGGCGGTCGGGCAGATACGCAGTATTTT
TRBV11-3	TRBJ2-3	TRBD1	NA	CASSAGQETDTQYF	TGTGCCAGCAGCGCTGGACAGGAGACAGATACGCAGTATTTT
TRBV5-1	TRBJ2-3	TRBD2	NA	CASSLARLAGVTDTQYF	TGCGCCAGCAGCTTGGCCCGACTAGCGGGGGTAACAGATACGCAGTATTTT
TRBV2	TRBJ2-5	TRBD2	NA	CASIRGGQETQYF	TGTGCCAGCATACGGGGGGGCCAAGAGACCCAGTACTTC
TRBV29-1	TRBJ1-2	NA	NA	CSVEVRQLGYTF	TGCAGCGTTGAAGTCCGACAGCTTGGCTACACCTTC
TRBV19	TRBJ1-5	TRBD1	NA	CASSTPGGPRNQPQHF	TGTGCCAGTAGTACACCAGGGGGCCCTCGCAATCAGCCCCAGCATTTT
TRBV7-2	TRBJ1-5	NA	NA	CASSPGGVGNQPQHF	TGTGCCAGCAGCCCGGGAGGGGTAGGCAATCAGCCCCAGCATTTT
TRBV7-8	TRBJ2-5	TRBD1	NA	CASSVGDRGAQETQYF	TGTGCCAGCAGCGTAGGGGACAGGGGGGCCCAAGAGACCCAGTACTTC
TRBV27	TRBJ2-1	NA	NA	CASSLRGGGRPNEQFF	TGTGCCAGCAGTTTACGTGGCGGGGGCAGACCCAATGAGCAGTTCTTC
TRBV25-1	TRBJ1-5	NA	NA	CASRGLGNQPQHF	TGTGCCAGCAGGGGGCTGGGCAATCAGCCCCAGCATTTT
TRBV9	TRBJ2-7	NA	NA	CASSVGTATYEQYF	TGTGCCAGCAGCGTAGGAACAGCCACCTACGAGCAGTACTTC
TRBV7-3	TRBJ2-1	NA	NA	CASSSGGVPYNEQFF	TGTGCCAGCAGCTCCGGCGGGGTGCCCTACAATGAGCAGTTCTTC
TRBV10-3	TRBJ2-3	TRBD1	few	CAISPGQGVSTDTQYF	TGTGCCATCAGTCCGGGACAGGGGGTTTCCACAGATACGCAGTATTTT
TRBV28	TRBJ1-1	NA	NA	CASSIRQNVNTEAFF	TGTGCCAGCAGTATACGACAGAATGTGAACACTGAAGCTTTCTTT
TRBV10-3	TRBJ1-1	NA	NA	CASIAGSQMNTEAFF	TGTGCCTCCATAGCGGGCAGCCAGATGAACACTGAAGCTTTCTTT
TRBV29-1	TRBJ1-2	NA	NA	CSVEEYRVGIYGYTF	TGCAGCGTTGAAGAGTACAGGGTCGGGATCTATGGCTACACCTTC
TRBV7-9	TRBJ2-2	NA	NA	CASSLARTVTGELFF	TGTGCCAGCAGCTTAGCGAGGACAGTCACCGGGGAGCTGTTTTTT
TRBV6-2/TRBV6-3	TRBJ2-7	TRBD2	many	CASSSTSGFEEQYF	TGTGCCAGCAGTTCCACTAGCGGGTTTGAGGAGCAGTACTTC
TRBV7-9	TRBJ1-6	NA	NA	CASSHDGGNLHF	TGTGCCAGCAGCCACGATGGGGGCAACCTCCACTTT
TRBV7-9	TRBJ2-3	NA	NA	CASSTSQADTQYF	TGTGCCAGCAGCACCAGCCAGGCAGATACGCAGTATTTT
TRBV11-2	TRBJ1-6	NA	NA	CASSLASGGAYNSPLHF	TGTGCCAGCAGCTTAGCGTCCGGTGGTGCCTATAATTCACCCCTCCACTTT
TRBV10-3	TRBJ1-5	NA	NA	CAIGQGYNQPQHF	TGTGCCATCGGACAAGGGTACAATCAGCCCCAGCATTTT
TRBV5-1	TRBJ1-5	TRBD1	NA	CASSLEGSGGNQPQHF	TGCGCCAGCAGCTTGGAAGGGTCAGGGGGAAATCAGCCCCAGCATTTT
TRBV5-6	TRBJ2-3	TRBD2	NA	CASSLGAGPTDTQYF	TGTGCCAGCAGCCTAGGAGCGGGGCCAACAGATACGCAGTATTTT
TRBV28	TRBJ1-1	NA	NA	CASSDPGHKNTEAFF	TGTGCCAGCAGTGACCCGGGACACAAGAACACTGAAGCTTTCTTT
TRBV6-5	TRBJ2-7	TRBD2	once	CASRSGGEQYF	TGTGCCAGCAGGTCGGGGGGAGAGCAGTACTTC